One sample yielded the 15 T cell receptor beta chains listed below, sequenced in a study of blood T cell repertoires in COVID-19. Libraries were prepared by immunoSEQ multiplex PCR; TCRdb keeps only in-frame clonotypes and omits some of them. The table includes 35,000 to 50,000 clones, approximately 90% detected once. Sequenced material: peripheral blood. These receptors originate from a human donor in a cohort sampled during active COVID-19.

This chain links TRBV3-1 (or the pseudogene TRBV3-2) with TRBJ1-4, with D unresolved. Germline CDR1 is LGHDT and CDR2 is YNNKEL (reference sequence). V was cut by 1 base and J by 8 bases, with 5 bases left in between. This CDR3 region has 12 residues. CDR3 in amino acids: CASSQVEEKLFF. DNA for the CDR3: TGTGCCAGCAGCCAAGTAGAGGAAAAACTGTTTTTT.

This clone was seen a single time. The chain combines TRBV5-1 with TRBJ2-3; 14 bases line up with TRBD2. Trimming took 0 bases from V and 5 from J; bases not matched to a gene: 5. CDR1 is SGHRS and CDR2 is YFSETQ in the germline V gene. There are 17 residues in the CDR3. As DNA, the CDR3 is TGCGCCAGCAGCTTGGACGGGACTAGCGGGGGAGAAGATACGCAGTATTTT. It is translated as CASSLDGTSGGEDTQYF.

The table lists this clone with a few counts. The chain uses TRBV7-3 and TRBJ1-1; no definite D call. Germline values: CDR1 SGHTA, CDR2 FQGTGA. The CDR3 is 14 residues long. With 2 bases removed from V and 2 bases from J, the gap between germline ends came to 9 bases. CDR3 loop: CASSLGGYNTEAFF. The DNA of the CDR3 is TGTGCCAGCAGCTTAGGAGGGTATAACACTGAAGCTTTCTTT. The variable domain in full, with the rest retrieved from reference TRBV7-3 and TRBJ1-1, is GAGVSQTPSNKVTEKGKYVELRCDPISGHTALYWYRQSLGQGPEFLIYFQGTGAADDSGLPNDRFFAVRPEGSVSTLKIQRTERGDSAVYLCASSLGGYNTEAFFGQGTRLTVV.

For the CDR3, the DNA is TGTGCCAGCACCGAGGACACGACGCCACATCAGCCCCAGCATTTT. Translating gives CASTEDTTPHQPQHF. The chain has TRBV6-5 and TRBJ1-5, with a possible D match to TRBD1 (5 bases). CDR1 is MNHEY, CDR2 SVGAGI, per germline. Between the trimmed V and J ends, which lost 7 bases and 5 bases, there was a span of 18 bases. There are 15 residues in the CDR3.

On this clone: Relative to the germline gene, one junction end is altered; a read error may explain this. V and J are TRBV7-9 and TRBJ2-1; no firm D call. The length of the CDR3 is 15 residues. Germline V gene sequence: CDR1 SEHNR, CDR2 FQNEAQ (reference sequence). The CDR3 reads CASNLAFLTSNEQFF. In DNA, the CDR3 is TGTGCCAGCAACTTAGCTTTTCTAACTTCCAATGAGCAGTTCTTC.

This clone occurred a few times. This rearrangement joins TRBV14 to TRBJ2-7, with 12 bases fitting TRBD2. This CDR3 has 16 residues. V dropped 2 bases and J dropped 2; count of bases not matched to a gene: 4. Germline assignment: CDR1 SGHDN and CDR2 FVKESK. CDR3 bases: TGTGCCAGCAGCCAAATTGGACTAGCGGGGACCTACGAGCAGTACTTC. Translated, it gives CASSQIGLAGTYEQYF.

This clone appeared a few times. This chain links TRBV5-5 with TRBJ2-6; no clear D gene. The CDR3 consists of 15 residues. Trimming removed 5 bases from V and 4 bases from J, with 13 bases in between. Germline V gives CDR1 SGHKS, CDR2 YYEKEE (reference sequence). CDR3 residues: CASSYSLGGANVLTF. In DNA, the CDR3 is TGTGCCAGCAGTTATTCTCTTGGCGGGGCCAACGTCCTGACTTTC. The entire variable domain, with the rest obtained from reference TRBV5-5 and TRBJ2-6, is as follows: DAGVTQSPTHLIKTRGQQVTLRCSPISGHKSVSWYQQVLGQGPQFIFQYYEKEERGRGNFPDRFSARQFPNYSSELNVNALLLGDSALYLCASSYSLGGANVLTFGAGSRLTVL.

This clone has only a few counts. This sequence joins TRBV27 and TRBJ1-2; 8 bases agree with TRBD1. The CDR3 has 16 amino acids. V lost 5 bases to trimming and J lost 5 bases; unmatched junction nucleotides: 13. Germline V gives CDR1 MNHEY, CDR2 SMNVEV (reference sequence). CDR3 in amino acids: CASSVNQGAGQYGYTF. CDR3 DNA: TGTGCCAGCAGTGTTAACCAGGGGGCCGGGCAGTATGGCTACACCTTC.

The chain employs TRBV7-2 and TRBJ2-2, with 7 nucleotides matching TRBD1. With 0 bases clipped from V and 5 bases from J, the junction kept 9 bases outside the gene matches. The CDR3 is made up of 17 amino acids. Germline V CDR1 and CDR2: SGHTA, FQGNSA. DNA of the CDR3: TGTGCCAGCAGCTTAGCCGGGTCAGGGGGTAGGACCGGGGAGCTGTTTTTT. This codes for CASSLAGSGGRTGELFF.

The V call is TRBV5-1, the J call TRBJ1-1, with D possibly matching TRBD1 (6 bases). The CDR3 is made up of 15 amino acids. V was pared by 2 bases and J by 5 bases, with 16 bases between. CDR1 is SGHRS and CDR2 is YFSETQ in the germline V gene. The CDR3 is CASSFLQGGGTEAFF. The CDR3 DNA sequence: TGCGCCAGCAGCTTCCTACAGGGAGGGGGAACTGAAGCTTTCTTT. Full variable domain (rest looked up from reference TRBV5-1 and TRBJ1-1): KAGVTQTPRYLIKTRGQQVTLSCSPISGHRSVSWYQQTPGQGLQFLFEYFSETQRNKGNFPGRFSGRQFSNSRSEMNVSTLELGDSALYLCASSFLQGGGTEAFFGQGTRLTVV.

The J gene is TRBJ1-1, the V gene TRBV6-5, with D possibly being TRBD1 (5 bases). Between the trimmed V and J ends, which lost 7 bases and 10 bases, there was a span of 22 bases. This CDR3 has 14 amino acids. Germline V gives CDR1 MNHEY, CDR2 SVGAGI. The CDR3 is CASKAFGGSVGAFF. The CDR3 bases are TGTGCCAGCAAGGCTTTCGGGGGGTCAGTAGGAGCTTTCTTT.

The J gene is TRBJ2-5, the V gene TRBV10-3; perhaps TRBD1 as D (8 bases). V lost 6 bases, J lost 5 bases, and 16 bases lay in between. This CDR3 has 14 amino acids. Germline-derived CDR1 and CDR2 are ENHRY and SYGVKD. CDR3 sequence reads: CAIRSDRGGETQYF. In DNA form, the CDR3 reads TGTGCCATCAGGTCTGACAGGGGAGGGGAGACCCAGTACTTC.

The V call is TRBV10-3, the J call TRBJ1-1; 9 bases line up with TRBD1. Germline CDR1 and CDR2: ENHRY and SYGVKD. After removal of 5 bases from V and 2 bases from J, the junction contained 6 bases not matched to a gene. There are 15 residues in the CDR3. CDR3 region: CAISTPGQGNTEAFF. The CDR3 nucleotides read TGTGCCATCAGTACTCCGGGACAGGGAAACACTGAAGCTTTCTTT.

The V gene is TRBV18, the J gene TRBJ1-5; 9 bases align to TRBD1. CDR3 length equals 15 residues. Germline lookup yields CDR1 KGHSH and CDR2 LQKENI. After removal of 6 bases from V and 7 bases from J, the junction contained 10 bases not matched to a gene. In DNA form, the CDR3 reads TGTGCCAGCTCGCCCGGGACAGGGTTTTTCCAGCCCCAGCATTTT. It translates to CASSPGTGFFQPQHF.

The chain couples TRBV7-3 to TRBJ2-7; TRBD2 matches at 8 bases. This CDR3 has 14 amino acids. CDR1 and CDR2 (germline): SGHTA, FQGTGA. Trimming cost V 6 bases and J 1 base; bases outside gene matches: 5. The CDR3 nucleotides read TGTGCCAGCAGTAGAGTAGCGGGGTCCTACGAGCAGTACTTC. It is translated as CASSRVAGSYEQYF. The full variable domain, with the rest looked up from reference TRBV7-3 and TRBJ2-7, is GAGVSQTPSNKVTEKGKYVELRCDPISGHTALYWYRQSLGQGPEFLIYFQGTGAADDSGLPNDRFFAVRPEGSVSTLKIQRTERGDSAVYLCASSRVAGSYEQYFGPGTRLTVT.